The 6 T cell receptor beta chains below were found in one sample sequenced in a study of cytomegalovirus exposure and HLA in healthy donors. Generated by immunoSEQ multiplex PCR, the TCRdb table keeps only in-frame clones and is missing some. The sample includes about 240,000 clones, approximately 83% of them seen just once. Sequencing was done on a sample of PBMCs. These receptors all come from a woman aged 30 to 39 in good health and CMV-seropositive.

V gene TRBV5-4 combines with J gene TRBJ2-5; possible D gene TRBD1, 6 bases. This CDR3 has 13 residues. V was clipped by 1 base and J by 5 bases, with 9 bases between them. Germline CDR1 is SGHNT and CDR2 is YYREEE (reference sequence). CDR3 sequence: CASSLTGMETQYF. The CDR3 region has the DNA TGTGCCAGCAGCTTGACAGGGATGGAGACCCAGTACTTC.

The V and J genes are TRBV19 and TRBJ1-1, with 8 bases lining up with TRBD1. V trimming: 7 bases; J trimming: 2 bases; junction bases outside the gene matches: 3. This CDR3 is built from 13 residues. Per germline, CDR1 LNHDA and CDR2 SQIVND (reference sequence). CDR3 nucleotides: TGTGCCAGTAAACAGGGGGTCAACACTGAAGCTTTCTTT. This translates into CASKQGVNTEAFF.

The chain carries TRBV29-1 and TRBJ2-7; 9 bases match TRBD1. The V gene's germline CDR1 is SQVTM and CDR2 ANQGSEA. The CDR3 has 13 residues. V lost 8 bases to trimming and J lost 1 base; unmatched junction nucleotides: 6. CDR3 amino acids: CSTRQGGSYEQYF. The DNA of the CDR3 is TGCAGCACGCGACAGGGGGGATCCTACGAGCAGTACTTC.

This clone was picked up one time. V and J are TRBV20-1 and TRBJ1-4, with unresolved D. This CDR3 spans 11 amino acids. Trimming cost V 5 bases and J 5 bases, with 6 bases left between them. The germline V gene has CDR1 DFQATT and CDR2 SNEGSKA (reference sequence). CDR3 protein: CSADKNEKLFF. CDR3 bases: TGCAGTGCTGACAAGAATGAAAAACTGTTTTTT.

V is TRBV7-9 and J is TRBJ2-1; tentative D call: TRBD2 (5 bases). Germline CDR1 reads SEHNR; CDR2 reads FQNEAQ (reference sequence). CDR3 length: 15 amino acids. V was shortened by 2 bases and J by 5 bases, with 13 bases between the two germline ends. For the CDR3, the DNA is TGTGCCAGCAGCTTAATGTGGACTGGAAACAATGAGCAGTTCTTC. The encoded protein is CASSLMWTGNNEQFF.

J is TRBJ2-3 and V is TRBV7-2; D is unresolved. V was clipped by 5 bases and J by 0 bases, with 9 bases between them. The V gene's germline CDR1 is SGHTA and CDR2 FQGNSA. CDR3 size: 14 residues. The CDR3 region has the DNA TGTGCCAGCAGCGCCCAAACTAGCACAGATACGCAGTATTTT. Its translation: CASSAQTSTDTQYF.